Listed here are 5 T cell receptor beta chains from one sample, sequenced in a study of T-cell memory formation after mild COVID-19 (dated by TCRdb to the early 2020s). Preparation of the library involved 5' RACE. TCRdb lists the instrument as Illumina NovaSeq 6000. Through fastp at Q25 and MiXCR, TCRdb rebuilt clones from the public reads, retaining in-frame beta chains. When rows share a CDR3 protein, they turn into one entry using the most common DNA and genes. The sample table contains roughly 250,000 distinct CDR3 sequences; only one count was recorded for approximately 16% of them. Around 23% of the sample goes to the ten largest clones. The sample comprised PBMCs or a T cell subset sorted from them (not recorded which). The receptors come from a man aged 18 to 29 who had mild COVID-19 (a few samples of this study predate the infection). The sample titles of this study are shuffled in the database, so cell type and time point are left out; the donor was told from shared clones.

This chain connects TRBV5-1 to TRBJ2-7; 8 bases fit TRBD1. Trimming removed 1 base from V and 2 bases from J; junction bases left unmatched: 8. The CDR3 sequence is 16 residues long. CDR1 and CDR2 (germline): SGHRS, YFSETQ. The chain's CDR3 is CASSLYPTGATYEQYF. The CDR3 coding sequence is TGCGCCAGCAGCTTGTACCCGACAGGGGCAACCTACGAGCAGTACTTC.

This clonotype was seen more than once but under ten times. This chain connects TRBV27 to TRBJ2-7; 8 nucleotides align to TRBD1. The J segment lost 3 bases and the V segment lost 3 bases, leaving 7 bases of the junction unmatched. Germline CDR1 is MNHEY and CDR2 is SMNVEV (reference sequence). This CDR3 has 15 residues. The CDR3 DNA sequence: TGTGCCAGCAGTTTTCGCCGGGACAGGTTCTACGAGCAGTACTTC. It translates to CASSFRRDRFYEQYF.

V and J are TRBV20-1 and TRBJ1-5; TRBD1 matches at 8 bases. The CDR3 has 15 residues. Germline V gene data show CDR1 as DFQATT and CDR2 as SNEGSKA (reference sequence). V trimming: 2 bases; J trimming: 2 bases; junction bases outside the gene matches: 5. The CDR3 spells CSARNSDRGNQPQHF. In nucleotides, the CDR3 is TGCAGTGCTAGAAACTCGGACAGGGGCAATCAGCCCCAGCATTTT.

This clonotype was observed a few times. J is TRBJ2-1 and V is TRBV6-5; tentative D call: TRBD2 (6 bases). This CDR3 is built from 14 residues. V was shortened by 0 bases and J by 8 bases, with 11 bases between the two germline ends. Germline V gene sequence: CDR1 MNHEY, CDR2 SVGAGI. CDR3 region: CASSYSESGDEQFF. DNA for the CDR3: TGTGCCAGCAGTTACTCAGAGTCGGGGGATGAGCAGTTCTTC.

The genes are TRBV20-1 and TRBJ2-3; perhaps TRBD2 as D (6 bases). V lost 4 bases and J 4 bases, leaving 12 bases between the germline ends. Germline V gives CDR1 DFQATT, CDR2 SNEGSKA (reference sequence). CDR3 length: 13 amino acids. CDR3 protein: CSAKGGISDTQYF. CDR3 in DNA: TGCAGTGCTAAGGGCGGGATATCAGATACGCAGTATTTT.